The 7 T cell receptor beta chains below come from one sample, sequenced in a study of early stage breast cancer tumors. Sequenced by immunoSEQ multiplex PCR; TCRdb stores in-frame clones only, minus some. The sample includes about 4,800 clones, roughly two thirds of them seen just once. The sample consisted of breast tumor tissue. The receptors here all came from a person between 45 and 65 years old with breast cancer.

The rearrangement links TRBV4-3 to TRBJ2-1; either TRBD1 or TRBD2 may fit D (5 bases each). Looked up from germline, CDR1 is LGHNA and CDR2 is YSLEER. The V end was cut by 1 base, the J end by 8 bases, with 18 bases between. The CDR3 extends over 16 amino acids. CDR3 amino acids: CASSQGEGLSQDEQFF. The CDR3, as DNA: TGCGCCAGCAGCCAAGGCGAGGGGCTCTCTCAGGATGAGCAGTTCTTC.

J is TRBJ1-1 and V is TRBV11-3; no reliable D call. Germline CDR1 SGHNT, CDR2 YENEEA. The CDR3 length is 13 residues. Trimming left V 3 bases short and J 1 base short, with 6 bases between. The CDR3 nucleotides read TGTGCCAGCAGCTTTACAGAGAACACTGAAGCTTTCTTT. It yields the protein CASSFTENTEAFF.

CDR3 nucleotide sequence: TGTGCCAGCAGCTTAGGCGGGGCGGGAACCACAGATACGCAGTATTTT. Protein product: CASSLGGAGTTDTQYF. The chain recombines TRBV7-2 with TRBJ2-3; D perhaps matches TRBD2 (6 bases). The V gene's germline CDR1 is SGHTA and CDR2 FQGNSA. There are 16 residues in the CDR3. The V and J ends lost 1 base and 2 bases respectively, with 13 bases between them.

The count of this clone is one. The chain uses TRBV19 and TRBJ2-2; D is undetermined. Trimming shortened V by 3 bases and J by 1 base, and 9 bases separated the two germline ends. Germline V CDR1 and CDR2: LNHDA, SQIVND (reference sequence). The CDR3 covers 15 residues. The CDR3 DNA follows: TGTGCCAGTAGTATTAACGGGCAGAACACCGGGGAGCTGTTTTTT. This gives the protein CASSINGQNTGELFF.

This clone was counted only a few times. The genes are TRBV7-2 and TRBJ1-6; D unclear. Looked up from germline, CDR1 is SGHTA and CDR2 is FQGNSA. Trimming left V 5 bases short and J 14 bases short, with 28 bases between. CDR3 length: 17 residues. The CDR3 sequence: CASSPVTGPNTFRALHF. CDR3 in DNA: TGTGCCAGCAGCCCGGTAACCGGGCCCAATACTTTTCGCGCCCTCCACTTT.

The V gene is TRBV19, the J gene TRBJ1-3; TRBD1 is a possible D gene (6 bases). V was trimmed by 8 bases and J by 3 bases, leaving 17 bases between them. The CDR3 sequence is 15 residues long. Germline V gene data show CDR1 as LNHDA and CDR2 as SQIVND (reference sequence). CDR3 region: CASSRMGQFGNTIYF. The DNA for the CDR3 is TGTGCCAGTTCCAGAATGGGACAATTTGGAAACACCATATATTTT. Filled out from reference TRBV19 and TRBJ1-3, the complete variable domain reads DGGITQSPKYLFRKEGQNVTLSCEQNLNHDAMYWYRQDPGQGLRLIYYSQIVNDFQKGDIAEGYSVSREKKESFPLTVTSAQKNPTAFYLCASSRMGQFGNTIYFGEGSWLTVV.

V gene TRBV13 combines with J gene TRBJ1-3; D may be TRBD1 (6 bases). V dropped 1 base and J dropped 3 bases, with 7 bases sitting between them. CDR1 PRHDT and CDR2 FYEKMQ come from the germline V gene (reference sequence). There are 14 residues in the CDR3. The CDR3 nucleotides are TGTGCCAGCAGCTTAGTAGGGGGTGGAAACACCATATATTTT. It codes for CASSLVGGGNTIYF.